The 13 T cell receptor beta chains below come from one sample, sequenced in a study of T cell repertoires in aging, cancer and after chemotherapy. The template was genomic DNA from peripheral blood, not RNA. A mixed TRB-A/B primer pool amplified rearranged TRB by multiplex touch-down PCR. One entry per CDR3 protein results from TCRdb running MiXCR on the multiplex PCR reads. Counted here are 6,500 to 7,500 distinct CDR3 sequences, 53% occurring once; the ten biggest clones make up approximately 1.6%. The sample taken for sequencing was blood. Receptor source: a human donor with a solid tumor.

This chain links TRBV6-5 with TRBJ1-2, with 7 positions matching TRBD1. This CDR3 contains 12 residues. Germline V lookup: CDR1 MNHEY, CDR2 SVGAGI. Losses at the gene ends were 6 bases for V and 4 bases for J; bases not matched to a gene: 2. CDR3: CASRPGGYGYTF. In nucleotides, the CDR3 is TGTGCCAGCAGACCAGGGGGCTATGGCTACACCTTC.

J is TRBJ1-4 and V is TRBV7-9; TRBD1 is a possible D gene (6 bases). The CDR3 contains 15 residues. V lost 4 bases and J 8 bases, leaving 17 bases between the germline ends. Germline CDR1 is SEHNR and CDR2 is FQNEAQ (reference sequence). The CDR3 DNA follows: TGTGCCAGCAGCTCCGGGGACACACCCTCAGAAAAACTGTTTTTT. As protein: CASSSGDTPSEKLFF.

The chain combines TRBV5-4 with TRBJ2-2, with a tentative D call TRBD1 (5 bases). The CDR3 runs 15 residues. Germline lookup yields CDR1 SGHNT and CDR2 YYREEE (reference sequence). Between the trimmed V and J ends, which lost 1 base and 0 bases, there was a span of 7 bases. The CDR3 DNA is TGTGCCAGCAGCTTGAAGACAGCGAACACCGGGGAGCTGTTTTTT. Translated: CASSLKTANTGELFF.

CDR3 residues: CASSPGLAARSEQYF. As DNA, the CDR3 is TGCGCCAGCAGCCCGGGACTAGCGGCCAGGTCCGAGCAGTACTTC. V gene TRBV5-1 combines with J gene TRBJ2-7, with 11 bases aligning to TRBD2. The CDR3 extends over 15 amino acids. The junction had 9 bases not matched to a gene; V was cut back by 4 bases and J by 6 bases. From germline, CDR1 is SGHRS and CDR2 YFSETQ.

The CDR3 region has the DNA TGTGCCAGCAGTGCACCTGACGCGGGAAACACCATATATTTT. Its protein product is CASSAPDAGNTIYF. This chain joins TRBV28 and TRBJ1-3; D is undetermined. The CDR3 contains 14 residues. The germline V gene encodes CDR1 MDHEN and CDR2 SYDVKM. V was clipped by 5 bases and J by 4 bases, with 12 bases between them.

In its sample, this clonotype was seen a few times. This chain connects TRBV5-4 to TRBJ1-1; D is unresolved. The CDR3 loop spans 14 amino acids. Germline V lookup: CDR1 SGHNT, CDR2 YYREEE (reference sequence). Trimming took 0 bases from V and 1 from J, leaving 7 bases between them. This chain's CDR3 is CASSLGGPNTEAFF. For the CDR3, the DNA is TGTGCCAGCAGCTTGGGAGGGCCGAACACTGAAGCTTTCTTT.

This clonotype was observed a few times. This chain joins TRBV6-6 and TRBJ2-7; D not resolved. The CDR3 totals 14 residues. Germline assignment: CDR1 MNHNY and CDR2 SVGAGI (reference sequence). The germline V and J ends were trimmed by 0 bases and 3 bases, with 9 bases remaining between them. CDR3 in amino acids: CASSYSGGDYEQYF. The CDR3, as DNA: TGTGCCAGCAGTTACTCAGGCGGAGACTACGAGCAGTACTTC.

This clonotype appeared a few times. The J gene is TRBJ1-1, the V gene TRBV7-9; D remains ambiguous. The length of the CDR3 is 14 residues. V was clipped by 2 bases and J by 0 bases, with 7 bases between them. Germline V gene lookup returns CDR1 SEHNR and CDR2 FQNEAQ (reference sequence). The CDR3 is CASSLREVNTEAFF. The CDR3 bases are TGTGCCAGCAGCTTACGCGAGGTGAACACTGAAGCTTTCTTT.

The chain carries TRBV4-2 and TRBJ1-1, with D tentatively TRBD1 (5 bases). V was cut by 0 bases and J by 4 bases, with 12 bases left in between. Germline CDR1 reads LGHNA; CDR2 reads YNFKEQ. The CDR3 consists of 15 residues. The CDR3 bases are TGTGCCAGCAGCCAAGATTATCAGGGAGGCACTGAAGCTTTCTTT. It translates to CASSQDYQGGTEAFF.

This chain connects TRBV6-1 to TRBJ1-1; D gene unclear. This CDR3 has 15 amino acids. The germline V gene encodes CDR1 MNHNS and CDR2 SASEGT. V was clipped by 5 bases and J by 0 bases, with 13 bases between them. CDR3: CASSYSLGLNTEAFF. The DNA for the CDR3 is TGTGCCAGCAGTTACTCGTTAGGGCTGAACACTGAAGCTTTCTTT.

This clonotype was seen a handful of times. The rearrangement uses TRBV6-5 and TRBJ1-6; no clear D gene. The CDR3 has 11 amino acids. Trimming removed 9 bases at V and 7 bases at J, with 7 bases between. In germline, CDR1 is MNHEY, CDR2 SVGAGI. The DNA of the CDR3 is TGTGCCAGTCAACTAAATTCACCCCTCCACTTT. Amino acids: CASQLNSPLHF.

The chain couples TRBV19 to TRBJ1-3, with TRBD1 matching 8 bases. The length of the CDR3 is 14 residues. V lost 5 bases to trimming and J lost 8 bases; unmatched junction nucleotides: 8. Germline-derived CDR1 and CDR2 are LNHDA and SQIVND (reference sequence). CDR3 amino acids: CASSFWTGQDTIYF. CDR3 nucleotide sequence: TGTGCCAGTAGTTTCTGGACAGGGCAAGACACCATATATTTT.

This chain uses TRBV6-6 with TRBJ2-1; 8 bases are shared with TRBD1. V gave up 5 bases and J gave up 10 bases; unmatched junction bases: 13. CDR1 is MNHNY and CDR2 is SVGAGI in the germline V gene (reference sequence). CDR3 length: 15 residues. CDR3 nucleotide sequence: TGTGCCAGCAGTAGCCCCGACAGGGGAGGATTAGAGCAGTTCTTC. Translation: CASSSPDRGGLEQFF.